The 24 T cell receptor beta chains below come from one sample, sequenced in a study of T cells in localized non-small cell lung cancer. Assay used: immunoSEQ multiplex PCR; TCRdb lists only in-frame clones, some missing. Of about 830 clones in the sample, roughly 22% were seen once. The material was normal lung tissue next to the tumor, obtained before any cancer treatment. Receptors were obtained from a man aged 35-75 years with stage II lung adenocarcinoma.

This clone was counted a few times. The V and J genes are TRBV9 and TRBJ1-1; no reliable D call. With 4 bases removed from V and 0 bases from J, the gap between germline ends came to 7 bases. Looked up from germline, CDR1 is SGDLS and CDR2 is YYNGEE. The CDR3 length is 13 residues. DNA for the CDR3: TGTGCCAGCAGCTTTGACCTGAACACTGAAGCTTTCTTT. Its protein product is CASSFDLNTEAFF.

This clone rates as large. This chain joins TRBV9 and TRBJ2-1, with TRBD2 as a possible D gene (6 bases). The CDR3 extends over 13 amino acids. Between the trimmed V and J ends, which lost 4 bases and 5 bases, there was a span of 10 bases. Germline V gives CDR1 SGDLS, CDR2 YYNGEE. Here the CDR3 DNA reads TGTGCCAGCAGCCGGGACTGGAACAATGAGCAGTTCTTC. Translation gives CASSRDWNNEQFF.

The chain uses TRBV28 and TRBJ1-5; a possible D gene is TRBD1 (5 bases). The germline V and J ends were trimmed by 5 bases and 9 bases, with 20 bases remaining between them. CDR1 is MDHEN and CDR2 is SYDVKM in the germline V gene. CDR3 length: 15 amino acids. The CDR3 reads CASSLELGDPGPQHF. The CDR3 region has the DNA TGTGCCAGCAGTCTTGAATTAGGGGACCCAGGGCCCCAGCATTTT.

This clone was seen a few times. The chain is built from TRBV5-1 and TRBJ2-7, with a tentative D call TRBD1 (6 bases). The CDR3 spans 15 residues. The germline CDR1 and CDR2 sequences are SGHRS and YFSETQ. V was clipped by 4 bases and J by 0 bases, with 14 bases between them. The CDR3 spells CASSQLRDTSYEQYF. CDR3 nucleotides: TGCGCCAGCAGCCAGCTCCGGGACACCTCCTACGAGCAGTACTTC.

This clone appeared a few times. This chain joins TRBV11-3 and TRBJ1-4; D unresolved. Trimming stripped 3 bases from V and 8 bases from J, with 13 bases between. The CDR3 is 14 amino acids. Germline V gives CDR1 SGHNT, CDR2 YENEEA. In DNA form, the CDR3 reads TGTGCCAGCAGCTTCACGCCCCGACCGGAAAAACTGTTTTTT. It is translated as CASSFTPRPEKLFF.

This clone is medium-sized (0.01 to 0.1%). CDR3 in DNA: TGTGCCAGCAGTTACCTTTCGGGCCGACAGGGCGAGCAGTACTTC. The encoded protein is CASSYLSGRQGEQYF. The chain joins TRBV6-8 to TRBJ2-7, with 7 bases that match TRBD1. The CDR3 spans 15 residues. Unmatched junction bases numbered 10, after V lost 2 bases and J lost 6 bases. Germline CDR1 reads MNHGY; CDR2 reads SAAAGT.

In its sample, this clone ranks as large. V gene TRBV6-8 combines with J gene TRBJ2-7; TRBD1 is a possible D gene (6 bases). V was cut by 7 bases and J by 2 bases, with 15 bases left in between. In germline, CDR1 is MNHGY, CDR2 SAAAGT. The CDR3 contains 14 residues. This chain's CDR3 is CASKTRDIAYEQYF. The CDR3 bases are TGTGCCAGCAAAACCCGGGACATTGCCTACGAGCAGTACTTC.

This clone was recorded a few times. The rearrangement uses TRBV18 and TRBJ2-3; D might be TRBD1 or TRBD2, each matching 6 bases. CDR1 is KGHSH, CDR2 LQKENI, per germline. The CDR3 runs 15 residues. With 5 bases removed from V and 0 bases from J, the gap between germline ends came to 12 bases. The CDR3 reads CASSRGAGSTDTQYF. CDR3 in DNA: TGTGCCAGCTCAAGGGGGGCAGGGAGCACAGATACGCAGTATTTT.

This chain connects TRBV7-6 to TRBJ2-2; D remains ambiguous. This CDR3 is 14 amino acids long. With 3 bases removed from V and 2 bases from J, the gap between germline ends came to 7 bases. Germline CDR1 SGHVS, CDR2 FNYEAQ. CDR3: CASSLELNTGELFF. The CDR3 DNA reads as TGTGCCAGCAGCTTGGAACTAAACACCGGGGAGCTGTTTTTT.

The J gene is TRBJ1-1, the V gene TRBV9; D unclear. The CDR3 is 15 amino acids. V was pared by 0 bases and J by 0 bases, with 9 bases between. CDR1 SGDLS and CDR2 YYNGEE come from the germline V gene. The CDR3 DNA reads TGTGCCAGCAGCGTAGACCGGCAGATGAACACTGAAGCTTTCTTT. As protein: CASSVDRQMNTEAFF. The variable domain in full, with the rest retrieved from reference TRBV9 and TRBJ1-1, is DSGVTQTPKHLITATGQRVTLRCSPRSGDLSVYWYQQSLDQGLQFLIQYYNGEERAKGNILERFSAQQFPDLHSELNLSSLELGDSALYFCASSVDRQMNTEAFFGQGTRLTVV.

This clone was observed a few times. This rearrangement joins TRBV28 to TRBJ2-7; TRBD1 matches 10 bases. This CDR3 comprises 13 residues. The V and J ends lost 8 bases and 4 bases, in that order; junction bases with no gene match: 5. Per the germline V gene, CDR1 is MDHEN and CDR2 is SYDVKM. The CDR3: CASAGQGVYEQYF. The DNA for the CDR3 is TGTGCCAGCGCAGGACAGGGGGTATACGAGCAGTACTTC.

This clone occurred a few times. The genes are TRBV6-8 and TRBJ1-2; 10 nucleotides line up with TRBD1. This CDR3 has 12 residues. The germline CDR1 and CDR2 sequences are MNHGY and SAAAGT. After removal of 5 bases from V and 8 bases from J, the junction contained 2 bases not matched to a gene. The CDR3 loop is CASSATGGGYTF. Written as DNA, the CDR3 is TGTGCCAGCAGTGCGACAGGGGGCGGCTACACCTTC.

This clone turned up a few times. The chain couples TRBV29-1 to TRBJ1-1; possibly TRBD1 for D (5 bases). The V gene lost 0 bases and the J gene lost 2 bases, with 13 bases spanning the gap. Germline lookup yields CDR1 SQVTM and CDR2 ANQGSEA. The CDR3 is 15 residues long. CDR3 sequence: CSVEDGRGYNTEAFF. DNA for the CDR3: TGCAGCGTTGAAGATGGGAGGGGATACAACACTGAAGCTTTCTTT.

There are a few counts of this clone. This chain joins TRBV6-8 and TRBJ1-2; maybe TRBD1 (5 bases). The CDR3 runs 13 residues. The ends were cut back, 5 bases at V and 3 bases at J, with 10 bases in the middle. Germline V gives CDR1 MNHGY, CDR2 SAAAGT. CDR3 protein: CASSDVGDYGYTF. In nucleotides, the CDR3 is TGTGCCAGCAGTGACGTGGGGGACTATGGCTACACCTTC.

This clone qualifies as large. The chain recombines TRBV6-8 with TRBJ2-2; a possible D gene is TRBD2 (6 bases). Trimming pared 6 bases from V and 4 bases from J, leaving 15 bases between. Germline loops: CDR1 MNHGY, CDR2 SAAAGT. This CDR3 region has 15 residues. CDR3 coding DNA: TGTGCCAGCAGACTCGGGGGAGTGAGCACCGGGGAGCTGTTTTTT. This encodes CASRLGGVSTGELFF.

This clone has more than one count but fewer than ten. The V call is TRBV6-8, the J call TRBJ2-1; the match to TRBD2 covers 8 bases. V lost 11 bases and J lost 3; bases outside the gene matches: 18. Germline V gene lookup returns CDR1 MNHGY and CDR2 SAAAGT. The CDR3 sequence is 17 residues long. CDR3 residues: CALTQAGTSRYYNEQFF. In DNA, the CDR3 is TGTGCCCTCACCCAAGCGGGGACTAGTAGATACTACAATGAGCAGTTCTTC.

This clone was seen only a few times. As DNA, the CDR3 is TGCAGCGTGGGGACTAGCGGGAACGTCCCCGAGCAGTTCTTC. The encoded protein is CSVGTSGNVPEQFF. V gene TRBV29-1 combines with J gene TRBJ2-1; 13 nucleotides match TRBD2. Germline-derived CDR1 and CDR2 are SQVTM and ANQGSEA. The CDR3 is 14 amino acids. V shed 6 bases, J shed 10 bases, and the junction held 9 bases outside the gene matches.

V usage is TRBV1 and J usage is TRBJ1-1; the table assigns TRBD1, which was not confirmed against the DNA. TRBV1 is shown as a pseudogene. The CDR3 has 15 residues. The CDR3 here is CASSHQGQANTEAFF. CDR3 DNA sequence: TGCGCCAGCAGCCACCAAGGACAGGCGAACACTGAAGCTTTCTTT.

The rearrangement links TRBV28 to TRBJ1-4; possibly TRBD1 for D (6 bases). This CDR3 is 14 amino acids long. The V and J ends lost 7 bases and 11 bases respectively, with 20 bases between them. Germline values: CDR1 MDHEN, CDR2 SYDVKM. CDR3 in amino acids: CASTPDGRRGKLFF. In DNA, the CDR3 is TGTGCCAGCACCCCCGACGGGCGCAGGGGCAAACTGTTTTTT.

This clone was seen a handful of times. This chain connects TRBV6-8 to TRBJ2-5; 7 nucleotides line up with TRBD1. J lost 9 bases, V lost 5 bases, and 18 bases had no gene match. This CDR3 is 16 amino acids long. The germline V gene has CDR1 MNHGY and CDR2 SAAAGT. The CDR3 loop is CASSGQIRQGPGSQYF. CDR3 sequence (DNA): TGTGCCAGCAGTGGACAGATAAGACAGGGTCCAGGGTCCCAGTACTTC.

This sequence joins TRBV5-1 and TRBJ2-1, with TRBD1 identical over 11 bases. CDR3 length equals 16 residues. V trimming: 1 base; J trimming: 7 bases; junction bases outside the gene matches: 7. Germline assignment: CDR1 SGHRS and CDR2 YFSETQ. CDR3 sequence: CASSLNGQGAGNEQFF. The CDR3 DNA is TGCGCCAGCAGCTTGAACGGACAGGGGGCTGGGAATGAGCAGTTCTTC.

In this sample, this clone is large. This CDR3 is CASSSAGMGGDSPLHF. In DNA, the CDR3 is TGTGCCAGCAGCTCTGCCGGAATGGGGGGCGATTCACCCCTCCACTTT. This chain uses TRBV11-3 with TRBJ1-6, with D possibly matching TRBD1 (6 bases). The CDR3 length is 16 residues. V lost 4 bases and J lost 8, with 18 bases in between. Germline CDR1 SGHNT, CDR2 YENEEA.

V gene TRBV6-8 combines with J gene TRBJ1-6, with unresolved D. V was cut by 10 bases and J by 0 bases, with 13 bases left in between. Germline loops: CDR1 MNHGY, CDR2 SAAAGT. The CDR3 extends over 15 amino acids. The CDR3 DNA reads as TGTGCCACTTTGGCAGTCCTCTCCTATAATTCACCCCTCCACTTT. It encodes CATLAVLSYNSPLHF.

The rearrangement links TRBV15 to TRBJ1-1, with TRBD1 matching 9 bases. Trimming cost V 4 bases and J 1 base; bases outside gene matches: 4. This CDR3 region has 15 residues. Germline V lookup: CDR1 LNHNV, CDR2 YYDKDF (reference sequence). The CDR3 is CATSTGQGPNTEAFF. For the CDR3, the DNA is TGTGCCACCAGCACCGGACAGGGGCCGAACACTGAAGCTTTCTTT.